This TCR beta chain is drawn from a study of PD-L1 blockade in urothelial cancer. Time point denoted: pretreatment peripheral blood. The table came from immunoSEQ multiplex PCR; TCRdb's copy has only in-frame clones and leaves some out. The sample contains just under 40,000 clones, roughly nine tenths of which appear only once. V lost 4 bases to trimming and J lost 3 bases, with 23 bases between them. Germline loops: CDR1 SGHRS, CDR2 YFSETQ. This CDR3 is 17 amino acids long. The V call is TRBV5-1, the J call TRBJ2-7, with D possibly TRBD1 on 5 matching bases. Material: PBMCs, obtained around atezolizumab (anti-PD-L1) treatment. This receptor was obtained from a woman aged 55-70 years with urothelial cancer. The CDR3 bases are TGCGCCAGCAGCCTTGGACAAGTTCCCTTAGGGTTCTACGAGCAGTACTTC. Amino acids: CASSLGQVPLGFYEQYF.